The 27 T cell receptor beta chains below were found in one sample sequenced in a study of blood T cell repertoires in COVID-19. The table came from immunoSEQ multiplex PCR; TCRdb's copy has only in-frame clones and leaves some out. The profile shows roughly 230,000 clones, roughly 88% of them singletons. Sequencing was carried out using peripheral blood. Source of these receptors: a man between 35 and 55 years old with acute or convalescent COVID-19.

The V gene is TRBV2, the J gene TRBJ1-1; D is undetermined. CDR3 length: 14 residues. Germline values: CDR1 SNHLY, CDR2 FYNNEI. V was trimmed by 0 bases and J by 8 bases, leaving 13 bases between them. CDR3 coding DNA: TGTGCCAGCAGTGAAGCTATAACAGCAGGAGAAGCTTTCTTT. It encodes CASSEAITAGEAFF.

The chain employs TRBV28 and TRBJ1-3; TRBD1 matches 7 bases. The CDR3 is made up of 15 amino acids. Germline-derived CDR1 and CDR2 are MDHEN and SYDVKM. V lost 6 bases, J lost 0 bases, and 5 bases stayed unmatched. For the CDR3, the DNA is TGTGCCAGCAGCCGAGGGACAGTCTCTGGAAACACCATATATTTT. This translates into CASSRGTVSGNTIYF.

This clone was picked up a small number of times. The V call is TRBV12-5, the J call TRBJ1-2; 7 nucleotides align to TRBD1. V dropped 8 bases and J dropped 2; count of bases not matched to a gene: 5. Germline lookup yields CDR1 LGHNT and CDR2 FRNRAP. There are 13 residues in the CDR3. As DNA, the CDR3 is TGTGCTAGTTTCCTACAGGGGAACTATGGCTACACCTTC. Its protein is CASFLQGNYGYTF.

The chain couples TRBV6-6 to TRBJ2-2, with D perhaps matching TRBD2 (6 bases). The V gene lost 4 bases and the J gene lost 3 bases, with 9 bases spanning the gap. CDR1 is MNHNY and CDR2 is SVGAGI in the germline V gene (reference sequence). CDR3 length: 14 amino acids. CDR3 residues: CASSSGLDTGELFF. The CDR3 DNA is TGTGCCAGCAGTTCGGGACTCGACACCGGGGAGCTGTTTTTT.

The rearrangement links TRBV2 to TRBJ2-3; 10 positions agree with TRBD2. After removal of 7 bases from V and 6 bases from J, the junction contained 10 bases not matched to a gene. The CDR3 covers 15 residues. Germline CDR1 SNHLY, CDR2 FYNNEI. CDR3 loop: CASMWEREGPDTQYF. The CDR3 DNA is TGTGCCAGCATGTGGGAGCGGGAGGGCCCGGATACGCAGTATTTT. Based on the CDR3 plus reference TRBV2 and TRBJ2-3, the full variable domain is EPEVTQTPSHQVTQMGQEVILRCVPISNHLYFYWYRQILGQKVEFLVSFYNNEISEKSEIFDDQFSVERPDGSNFTLKIRSTKLEDSAMYFCASMWEREGPDTQYFGPGTRLTVL.

V usage is TRBV28 and J usage is TRBJ1-3; D unclear. V gave up 3 bases and J gave up 1 base, with 10 bases separating them. Germline V gene data show CDR1 as MDHEN and CDR2 as SYDVKM. The CDR3 is 15 amino acids. The CDR3 here is CASSFVSDSGNTIYF. CDR3 sequence (DNA): TGTGCCAGCAGTTTCGTGTCAGATTCTGGAAACACCATATATTTT.

The V and J genes are TRBV11-3 and TRBJ2-1, with 13 bases that match TRBD2. Germline loops: CDR1 SGHNT, CDR2 YENEEA. V dropped 5 bases and J dropped 8; count of bases not matched to a gene: 9. The CDR3 extends over 16 amino acids. In DNA form, the CDR3 reads TGTGCCAGCAGCCCGGGGACTAGCGGGACCGTATATGAGCAGTTCTTC. Its translation: CASSPGTSGTVYEQFF.

The V gene is TRBV28, the J gene TRBJ2-6, with D possibly being TRBD2 (6 bases). The germline V gene has CDR1 MDHEN and CDR2 SYDVKM. V lost 7 bases and J 0 bases, leaving 10 bases between the germline ends. This CDR3 contains 15 residues. CDR3 DNA: TGTGCCAGCACCCTCGGGGGCTCTGGGGCCAACGTCCTGACTTTC. Protein product: CASTLGGSGANVLTF.

The rearrangement joins TRBV5-4 to TRBJ2-1; 10 positions match TRBD1. V lost 0 bases to trimming and J lost 7 bases; unmatched junction nucleotides: 13. The CDR3 has 18 amino acids. CDR1 SGHNT and CDR2 YYREEE come from the germline V gene (reference sequence). CDR3 nucleotides: TGTGCCAGCAGCTTGGACGGTTTTGGGACAGGGGTTTCGAATGAGCAGTTCTTC. As protein: CASSLDGFGTGVSNEQFF.

This chain connects TRBV5-4 to TRBJ1-2; D is unclear. Germline V gives CDR1 SGHNT, CDR2 YYREEE (reference sequence). V was cut by 2 bases and J by 11 bases, with 16 bases left in between. This CDR3 comprises 13 residues. The CDR3 region has the DNA TGTGCCAGCAGCTTCGACACCAGCTCCCCATACACCTTC. Translation: CASSFDTSSPYTF.

The V call is TRBV5-5, the J call TRBJ2-3; D may be TRBD2 (5 bases). The germline V gene has CDR1 SGHKS and CDR2 YYEKEE (reference sequence). Trimming took off 3 bases at V and 5 bases at J, with 16 bases between the two ends. The CDR3 has 15 residues. The CDR3 coding sequence is TGTGCCAGCAGCTGGTATAGAGGCGGAGGAGATACGCAGTATTTT. Amino acids: CASSWYRGGGDTQYF.

The chain links TRBV7-7 to TRBJ2-1; 15 bases agree with TRBD2. Germline V gene lookup returns CDR1 SSHAT and CDR2 FNYEAQ (reference sequence). Trimming took 5 bases from V and 7 from J; bases not matched to a gene: 3. The CDR3 covers 15 residues. CDR3 residues: CASSVGLAGGNEQFF. CDR3 DNA: TGTGCCAGCAGCGTGGGACTAGCGGGAGGTAATGAGCAGTTCTTC. Combining the CDR3 with reference TRBV7-7 and TRBJ2-1 gives the whole variable domain GAGVSQSPRYKVTKRGQDVTLRCDPISSHATLYWYQQALGQGPEFLTYFNYEAQPDKSGLPSDRFSAERPEGSISTLTIQRTEQRDSAMYRCASSVGLAGGNEQFFGPGTRLTVL.

This sequence joins TRBV7-9 and TRBJ2-7; 12 positions agree with TRBD2. Germline V CDR1 and CDR2: SEHNR, FQNEAQ (reference sequence). The V segment lost 5 bases and the J segment 3 bases; nucleotides outside the gene matches: 5. The CDR3 consists of 15 residues. Here the CDR3 DNA reads TGTGCCAGCAGCGATCTAGCGGGAGGGTTCTACGAGCAGTACTTC. Protein product: CASSDLAGGFYEQYF.

The gene calls are TRBV14 and TRBJ1-3; 9 bases are a match to TRBD1. Germline-derived CDR1 and CDR2 are SGHDN and FVKESK. Losses at the gene ends were 4 bases for V and 0 bases for J; bases not matched to a gene: 7. CDR3 length: 17 amino acids. The CDR3 DNA reads TGTGCCAGCAGCCTCAGACAGGGGGAATCCTCTGGAAACACCATATATTTT. Encoded protein: CASSLRQGESSGNTIYF.

This clone was seen more than once but under ten times. The chain recombines TRBV5-1 with TRBJ1-5; D call uncertain. V gave up 1 base and J gave up 7 bases, with 9 bases separating them. CDR3 length equals 13 residues. Per germline, CDR1 SGHRS and CDR2 YFSETQ. Here the CDR3 reads CASSLLSGQPQHF. The CDR3 DNA reads as TGCGCCAGCAGCTTGTTATCCGGGCAGCCCCAGCATTTT. Combining the CDR3 with reference TRBV5-1 and TRBJ1-5 gives the whole variable domain KAGVTQTPRYLIKTRGQQVTLSCSPISGHRSVSWYQQTPGQGLQFLFEYFSETQRNKGNFPGRFSGRQFSNSRSEMNVSTLELGDSALYLCASSLLSGQPQHFGDGTRLSIL.

The V gene is TRBV6-5, the J gene TRBJ2-1; TRBD1 matches at 8 bases. V shed 8 bases and J 8 bases; nucleotides not matched to a gene: 8. This CDR3 region has 13 residues. Germline CDR1 MNHEY, CDR2 SVGAGI. CDR3 nucleotides: TGTGCCAGCGACGAGGACAGGGCCTATGAGCAGTTCTTC. Translating gives CASDEDRAYEQFF.

The chain uses TRBV19 and TRBJ2-3; 14 positions match TRBD2. V dropped 5 bases and J dropped 1; count of bases not matched to a gene: 8. This CDR3 has 18 amino acids. The V gene's germline CDR1 is LNHDA and CDR2 SQIVND (reference sequence). The CDR3 coding sequence is TGTGCCAGTAGTTTGGGACTAGCGGGAGCAGTTGGCACAGATACGCAGTATTTT. Translation: CASSLGLAGAVGTDTQYF.

This chain uses TRBV7-9 with TRBJ1-1; D remains ambiguous. There are 16 residues in the CDR3. Trimming shortened V by 3 bases and J by 0 bases, and 14 bases separated the two germline ends. The germline V gene encodes CDR1 SEHNR and CDR2 FQNEAQ (reference sequence). The CDR3 protein is CASSFLRGWVNTEAFF. The CDR3 nucleotides read TGTGCCAGCAGCTTTCTGCGGGGATGGGTGAACACTGAAGCTTTCTTT.

The chain couples TRBV10-3 to TRBJ2-1, with 13 bases identical to TRBD2. V shed 3 bases, J shed 5 bases, and the junction held 10 bases outside the gene matches. Germline CDR1 and CDR2: ENHRY and SYGVKD. The CDR3 extends over 18 amino acids. CDR3 sequence (DNA): TGTGCCATCAGTGAAGGACTAGCGGGAGAGGGGATAGACAATGAGCAGTTCTTC. It translates to CAISEGLAGEGIDNEQFF.

This clone has only a few counts. V usage is TRBV14 and J usage is TRBJ1-1; possible D gene TRBD1, 6 bases. Germline CDR1 SGHDN, CDR2 FVKESK. V was shortened by 5 bases and J by 0 bases, with 16 bases between the two germline ends. The CDR3 loop spans 16 amino acids. CDR3 in amino acids: CASSFRQAGMNTEAFF. For the CDR3, the DNA is TGTGCCAGCAGCTTTAGACAGGCGGGTATGAACACTGAAGCTTTCTTT.

This rearrangement joins TRBV7-8 to TRBJ2-3; 8 bases line up with TRBD2. Looked up from germline, CDR1 is SGHVS and CDR2 is FQNEAQ. V was pared by 5 bases and J by 13 bases, with 20 bases of the junction left unmatched. CDR3 length: 16 residues. CDR3: CASSPSRDEASGREYF. CDR3 DNA: TGTGCCAGCAGCCCCAGCCGGGATGAAGCTAGCGGGCGGGAGTATTTT. The full variable domain, its missing parts supplied by reference TRBV7-8 and TRBJ2-3, is GAGVSQSPRYKVAKRGQDVALRCDPISGHVSLFWYQQALGQGPEFLTYFQNEAQLDKSGLPSDRFFAERPEGSVSTLKIQRTQQEDSAVYLCASSPSRDEASGREYFGPGTRLTVL.

This rearrangement joins TRBV15 to TRBJ1-5; 7 bases align to TRBD1. The CDR3 runs 14 residues. The junction had 3 bases not matched to a gene; V was cut back by 3 bases and J by 4 bases. Germline CDR1 LNHNV, CDR2 YYDKDF (reference sequence). The CDR3 here is CATSSVGQNQPQHF. Here the CDR3 DNA reads TGTGCCACCAGCAGTGTGGGACAGAATCAGCCCCAGCATTTT.

The table lists this clone with a few counts. V usage is TRBV4-2 and J usage is TRBJ1-2; 12 bases are a match to TRBD1. The ends lost 3 bases at V and 4 bases at J; junction bases unmatched: 12. Germline loops: CDR1 LGHNA, CDR2 YNFKEQ. This CDR3 comprises 18 residues. DNA for the CDR3: TGTGCCAGCAGCCAGGACCCGGCCGGGACAGGGGGCGCCTATGGCTACACCTTC. Its translation: CASSQDPAGTGGAYGYTF.

The CDR3 DNA is TGTGCCAGCAGTCCCTTAGGTAGCGGGAGGGCCATCTACGAGCAGTACTTC. Translating it yields CASSPLGSGRAIYEQYF. The V gene is TRBV28, the J gene TRBJ2-7, with 11 bases fitting TRBD2. The CDR3 consists of 17 residues. With 5 bases clipped from V and 3 bases from J, the junction kept 12 bases outside the gene matches. Per the germline V gene, CDR1 is MDHEN and CDR2 is SYDVKM.

The chain combines TRBV2 with TRBJ2-7, with TRBD2 as a possible D gene (5 bases). V lost 4 bases and J 7 bases, leaving 8 bases between the germline ends. Germline loops: CDR1 SNHLY, CDR2 FYNNEI. The CDR3 runs 11 residues. The CDR3 spells CASSGTREQYF. The CDR3 DNA follows: TGTGCCAGCAGTGGGACTCGGGAGCAGTACTTC.

V usage is TRBV15 and J usage is TRBJ2-6, with D possibly TRBD2 on 5 matching bases. The CDR3 is made up of 16 amino acids. V was pared by 0 bases and J by 0 bases, with 6 bases between. Per the germline V gene, CDR1 is LNHNV and CDR2 is YYDKDF (reference sequence). The CDR3 loop is CATSREGSSGANVLTF. CDR3 in DNA: TGTGCCACCAGCAGAGAGGGGAGCTCTGGGGCCAACGTCCTGACTTTC.

The chain couples TRBV6-5 to TRBJ1-1; D is unresolved. Trimming pared 0 bases from V and 5 bases from J, leaving 13 bases between. Germline V gene sequence: CDR1 MNHEY, CDR2 SVGAGI. The CDR3 runs to 15 residues. Here the CDR3 reads CASSYSRVAATEAFF. The DNA for the CDR3 is TGTGCCAGCAGTTACTCGAGGGTGGCGGCAACTGAAGCTTTCTTT.